These 11 T cell receptor beta chains share one sample of origin, sequenced in a study of CD8 T cells in ankylosing spondylitis (dated by TCRdb to between 2016 and 2019). The method behind the library was 5' RACE. The sequencing machine was an Illumina HiSeq 2500. In TCRdb, the public reads were trimmed at Q25 with fastp and aligned with MiXCR, with productive beta chains retained. Each CDR3 protein appears once, grouped with its most common genes and DNA. Here the sample has 700,000 or so distinct CDR3 sequences; roughly 19% occur a single time. Together, the top ten hold around a fifth of the sample. No antigen is known for these receptors. Summary of the overall study and its limitations: Blood from ankylosing spondylitis patients appeared to be characterized by a TCR beta motif made up of 8 or 9 highly homologous amino acid variants.

The sequenced material came from blood, either unsorted or a sorted T cell fraction (not recorded which). The receptor set was obtained from a male donor with ankylosing spondylitis.

The genes are TRBV10-3 and TRBJ2-7; tentatively, D is TRBD1 (5 bases). The CDR3 contains 14 residues. The germline V gene encodes CDR1 ENHRY and CDR2 SYGVKD. Trimming took 4 bases from V and 3 from J, leaving 13 bases between them. In DNA, the CDR3 is TGTGCCATCAGTGTGACAGCACAGTACTACGAGCAGTACTTC. It is translated as CAISVTAQYYEQYF.

The V call is TRBV18, the J call TRBJ2-5, with D hard to call. Germline V gene sequence: CDR1 KGHSH, CDR2 LQKENI. Trimming took off 4 bases at V and 1 base at J, with 7 bases between the two ends. The CDR3 has 13 residues. The DNA for the CDR3 is TGTGCCAGCTCACAACACCTCCAAGAGACCCAGTACTTC. Its protein product is CASSQHLQETQYF.

In its sample, this clonotype was seen a few times. V and J are TRBV14 and TRBJ2-1, with 10 bases aligning to TRBD2. Germline V gene sequence: CDR1 SGHDN, CDR2 FVKESK. The CDR3 loop spans 14 amino acids. J lost 4 bases, V lost 6 bases, and 3 bases had no gene match. CDR3 loop: CASRRTSGYNEQFF. CDR3 nucleotide sequence: TGTGCCAGCAGACGGACTAGCGGTTACAATGAGCAGTTCTTC.

This sequence joins TRBV28 and TRBJ2-1; possibly TRBD2 for D (6 bases). Germline loops: CDR1 MDHEN, CDR2 SYDVKM. Trimming took 4 bases from V and 6 from J, leaving 10 bases between them. The CDR3 contains 13 residues. CDR3 DNA sequence: TGTGCCAGCAGTTCATCCGGGAGCAATGAGCAGTTCTTC. The encoded protein is CASSSSGSNEQFF.

V usage is TRBV10-2 and J usage is TRBJ1-4; D is unclear. The CDR3 loop spans 14 amino acids. From germline, CDR1 is WSHSY and CDR2 SAAADI. Between the trimmed V and J ends, which lost 0 bases and 8 bases, there was a span of 10 bases. In nucleotides, the CDR3 is TGCGCCAGCAGTGAGTCGGGCGGTGGGGAAAAACTGTTTTTT. This encodes CASSESGGGEKLFF.

This clonotype has ten or more counts. The rearrangement joins TRBV4-3 to TRBJ1-1; no clear D. V lost 4 bases and J lost 0, with 9 bases in between. This CDR3 region has 14 residues. Germline lookup yields CDR1 LGHNA and CDR2 YSLEER. In nucleotides, the CDR3 is TGCGCCAGCAGCCCCACAGAGTTGAACACTGAAGCTTTCTTT. This translates into CASSPTELNTEAFF.

In this sample, this clonotype turned up a few times. The chain has TRBV7-2 and TRBJ1-2, with 7 bases aligning to TRBD1. The germline V gene encodes CDR1 SGHTA and CDR2 FQGNSA. The CDR3 sequence is 13 residues long. V lost 5 bases, J lost 4 bases, and 4 bases stayed unmatched. For the CDR3, the DNA is TGTGCCAGCAGCCAACAGGGGTCCTATGGCTACACCTTC. This encodes CASSQQGSYGYTF.

The V call is TRBV6-1, the J call TRBJ1-1; D not resolved. Trimming cost V 6 bases and J 0 bases, with 11 bases left between them. The CDR3 is 14 residues long. CDR1 and CDR2 from the germline V gene are MNHNS and SASEGT. The chain's CDR3 is CASSRTPMNTEAFF. The CDR3 nucleotides read TGTGCCAGCAGCCGAACACCCATGAACACTGAAGCTTTCTTT.

This clonotype was seen more than once but under ten times. The V call is TRBV6-2 or TRBV6-3, the J call TRBJ1-1; D not certain. The CDR3 sequence is 16 residues long. Germline CDR1 MNHEY, CDR2 SVGEGT. Trimming pared 6 bases from V and 11 bases from J, leaving 28 bases between. CDR3 in amino acids: CASRPLGSGWSEMAFF. The CDR3 DNA follows: TGTGCCAGCAGACCCCTAGGGAGTGGATGGTCGGAGATGGCTTTCTTT.

The chain is built from TRBV4-3 and TRBJ1-1, with TRBD1 as a possible D gene (5 bases). Trimming cost V 0 bases and J 1 base, with 12 bases left between them. The CDR3 length is 16 residues. Germline CDR1 is LGHNA and CDR2 is YSLEER. The DNA for the CDR3 is TGCGCCAGCAGCCAAGATTTGAGGGGATGGAACACTGAAGCTTTCTTT. Translated: CASSQDLRGWNTEAFF.

The gene calls are TRBV6-2 or TRBV6-3 and TRBJ2-7, with TRBD2 matching over 7 bases. V dropped 5 bases and J dropped 6; count of bases not matched to a gene: 7. Germline V gene sequence: CDR1 MNHEY, CDR2 SVGEGT. The CDR3 contains 13 residues. CDR3 region: CASSTPSGREQYF. In DNA form, the CDR3 reads TGTGCCAGCAGTACTCCTAGCGGCCGCGAGCAGTACTTC.